The 28 T cell receptor beta chains below were found in one sample sequenced in a study of blood T cell repertoires in COVID-19. The method was immunoSEQ multiplex PCR; TCRdb's version includes in-frame clones alone and lacks a portion of them. The sample yields around 200,000 clones, roughly 80% seen once. Material for sequencing was peripheral blood. The source of these receptors is a woman in her forties or fifties with acute or convalescent COVID-19.

CDR3 in amino acids: CASTPGGWYIQYF. The CDR3 bases are TGTGCCAGCACTCCAGGGGGCTGGTACATTCAGTACTTC. V is TRBV6-5 and J is TRBJ2-4, with TRBD1 identical over 8 bases. The CDR3 extends over 13 amino acids. Germline loops: CDR1 MNHEY, CDR2 SVGAGI. J was trimmed by 8 bases and V by 7 bases; bases with no gene match: 7.

The chain is built from TRBV18 and TRBJ2-1; a weak D match, TRBD1 (6 bases). Looked up from germline, CDR1 is KGHSH and CDR2 is LQKENI. The V end was cut by 5 bases, the J end by 4 bases, with 12 bases between. The CDR3 has 14 amino acids. The CDR3 here is CASSIDRKYNEQFF. In nucleotides, the CDR3 is TGTGCCAGCTCAATTGACAGGAAATACAATGAGCAGTTCTTC.

J is TRBJ2-7 and V is TRBV28; TRBD2 agrees at 7 bases. The CDR3 spans 14 residues. J gave up 4 bases and V 3 bases, and 6 bases lay outside the gene matches. Germline-derived CDR1 and CDR2 are MDHEN and SYDVKM. The CDR3 sequence is CASSLGGKGYEQYF. CDR3 DNA sequence: TGTGCCAGCAGTTTGGGGGGGAAGGGGTACGAGCAGTACTTC.

This sequence joins TRBV6-5 and TRBJ1-2; 9 nucleotides line up with TRBD1. This CDR3 comprises 15 residues. After removal of 6 bases from V and 4 bases from J, the junction contained 9 bases not matched to a gene. CDR1 is MNHEY and CDR2 is SVGAGI in the germline V gene. For the CDR3, the DNA is TGTGCCAGCAGGGCAGAGGGACAGGGAGGCTATGGCTACACCTTC. Protein product: CASRAEGQGGYGYTF.

This clone was seen more than once but under ten times. The genes are TRBV10-3 and TRBJ2-7; 8 bases match TRBD1. V dropped 6 bases and J dropped 3; count of bases not matched to a gene: 4. The CDR3 has 13 amino acids. CDR1 and CDR2 from the germline V gene are ENHRY and SYGVKD. CDR3 amino acids: CAIRGTGGYEQYF. CDR3 nucleotide sequence: TGTGCCATCAGGGGGACAGGAGGCTACGAGCAGTACTTC.

The CDR3 DNA sequence: TGTGCCAGCAGCCTCGGGACTCGGGCGAATCAGCCCCAGCATTTT. Its translation: CASSLGTRANQPQHF. J is TRBJ1-5 and V is TRBV6-5; D might be TRBD1 (5 bases). Trimming stripped 6 bases from V and 4 bases from J, with 16 bases between. Germline assignment: CDR1 MNHEY and CDR2 SVGAGI. The CDR3 has 15 amino acids.

The chain has TRBV7-2 and TRBJ2-1; 7 nucleotides align to TRBD1. Per the germline V gene, CDR1 is SGHTA and CDR2 is FQGNSA. This CDR3 comprises 16 residues. Unmatched junction bases numbered 7, after V lost 5 bases and J lost 0 bases. CDR3 nucleotide sequence: TGTGCCAGCAGCCCGGACAGGTCTTCCTCCTACAATGAGCAGTTCTTC. Translated, it gives CASSPDRSSSYNEQFF.

The chain uses TRBV4-2 and TRBJ2-3, with TRBD1 matching 12 bases. Losses at the gene ends were 4 bases for V and 5 bases for J; bases not matched to a gene: 7. Germline V gene sequence: CDR1 LGHNA, CDR2 YNFKEQ. CDR3 length: 16 amino acids. CDR3 DNA sequence: TGTGCCAGCAGCCCCCGAGGGACAGGGGGCAGAGATACGCAGTATTTT. It is translated as CASSPRGTGGRDTQYF.

The chain joins TRBV2 to TRBJ2-3, with 12 bases identical to TRBD2. The CDR3 runs to 16 residues. Germline values: CDR1 SNHLY, CDR2 FYNNEI. The V and J ends lost 6 bases and 1 base, in that order; junction bases with no gene match: 5. As DNA, the CDR3 is TGTGCCAGCAGGCCGACTAGCGGGGGACGCACAGATACGCAGTATTTT. Its protein product is CASRPTSGGRTDTQYF.

This chain uses TRBV5-6 with TRBJ1-2, with D perhaps TRBD1 (5 bases). Trimming left V 0 bases short and J 5 bases short, with 14 bases between. CDR3 length: 15 residues. Germline V gives CDR1 SGHDT, CDR2 YYEEEE. The CDR3 protein is CASSLGSVEGYGYTF. CDR3 DNA: TGTGCCAGCAGCTTGGGGTCGGTGGAGGGGTATGGCTACACCTTC.

The chain recombines TRBV5-1 with TRBJ2-3; 7 positions match TRBD1. In germline, CDR1 is SGHRS, CDR2 YFSETQ. The V and J ends lost 4 bases and 4 bases, in that order; junction bases with no gene match: 12. This CDR3 contains 16 residues. This chain's CDR3 is CASSHLSGQGADTQYF. In nucleotides, the CDR3 is TGCGCCAGCAGCCATCTTAGTGGGCAGGGGGCAGATACGCAGTATTTT. Drawing the rest from reference TRBV5-1 and TRBJ2-3, the complete variable domain is KAGVTQTPRYLIKTRGQQVTLSCSPISGHRSVSWYQQTPGQGLQFLFEYFSETQRNKGNFPGRFSGRQFSNSRSEMNVSTLELGDSALYLCASSHLSGQGADTQYFGPGTRLTVL.

The chain employs TRBV19 and TRBJ1-1, with D perhaps TRBD1 (6 bases). CDR3 size: 16 residues. Germline V CDR1 and CDR2: LNHDA, SQIVND (reference sequence). The germline V and J ends were trimmed by 6 bases and 0 bases, with 17 bases remaining between them. The CDR3 loop is CASRNQGRLMNTEAFF. The DNA for the CDR3 is TGTGCCAGTAGGAACCAGGGGCGCCTAATGAACACTGAAGCTTTCTTT.

The V gene is TRBV12-3 or TRBV12-4, the J gene TRBJ2-5, with D tentatively TRBD2 (5 bases). CDR3 size: 11 residues. Trimming cost V 6 bases and J 10 bases, with 12 bases left between them. The CDR3 DNA follows: TGTGCCAGCAGGGTCGGCCGGGACCAGTACTTC. It is translated as CASRVGRDQYF.

The V call is TRBV7-2, the J call TRBJ2-7, with D possibly TRBD2 on 7 matching bases. Trimming removed 5 bases at V and 0 bases at J, with 11 bases between. From germline, CDR1 is SGHTA and CDR2 FQGNSA. The CDR3 runs 14 residues. The CDR3: CASSPGGLSYEQYF. CDR3 DNA sequence: TGTGCCAGCAGCCCCGGGGGGCTCTCCTACGAGCAGTACTTC.

This chain uses TRBV30 with TRBJ1-4; no clear D. Germline loops: CDR1 GTSNPN, CDR2 SVGIG (reference sequence). The ends were cut back, 0 bases at V and 10 bases at J, with 15 bases in the middle. The CDR3 extends over 14 amino acids. The CDR3 spells CAWSVPALGGKLFF. The DNA for the CDR3 is TGTGCCTGGAGTGTTCCGGCCCTAGGCGGAAAACTGTTTTTT.

V and J are TRBV5-6 and TRBJ2-1; D unclear. The CDR3 contains 14 residues. V gave up 5 bases and J gave up 4 bases, with 13 bases separating them. Germline CDR1 is SGHDT and CDR2 is YYEEEE. The CDR3 nucleotides are TGTGCCAGCAGTACCCCACCCGGTTACAATGAGCAGTTCTTC. It codes for CASSTPPGYNEQFF.

The V gene is TRBV3-1 (or the pseudogene TRBV3-2), the J gene TRBJ1-5; the D gene is possibly TRBD1 (6 bases). The CDR3 has 15 residues. Trimming shortened V by 0 bases and J by 4 bases, and 10 bases separated the two germline ends. Germline V gives CDR1 LGHDT, CDR2 YNNKEL (reference sequence). CDR3 in DNA: TGTGCCAGCAGCCAAGACCGCACAGGGAATCAGCCCCAGCATTTT. It translates to CASSQDRTGNQPQHF.

The V call is TRBV18, the J call TRBJ2-3; D is uncertain. The ends were cut back, 6 bases at V and 6 bases at J, with 13 bases in the middle. CDR3 length: 13 amino acids. Per germline, CDR1 KGHSH and CDR2 LQKENI. The CDR3 nucleotides read TGTGCCAGCTCCCCGGATATGCGGGATACGCAGTATTTT. This translates into CASSPDMRDTQYF.

The chain employs TRBV5-1 and TRBJ1-3; 7 bases line up with TRBD1. This CDR3 region has 13 residues. Germline-derived CDR1 and CDR2 are SGHRS and YFSETQ. V was clipped by 8 bases and J by 1 base; unmatched bases: 3. For the CDR3, the DNA is TGCGCCAGTGGGACAGCATCTGGAAACACCATATATTTT. As protein: CASGTASGNTIYF.

This clone was recorded once. This sequence joins TRBV11-3 and TRBJ2-3; D gene unclear. Germline lookup yields CDR1 SGHNT and CDR2 YENEEA. The V gene lost 3 bases and the J gene lost 0 bases, with 10 bases spanning the gap. This CDR3 comprises 15 residues. In DNA, the CDR3 is TGTGCCAGCAGCTTGAACGGTCGGAGCACAGATACGCAGTATTTT. It specifies CASSLNGRSTDTQYF.

The chain is built from TRBV28 and TRBJ1-2; D not certain. Trimming cost V 2 bases and J 4 bases, with 5 bases left between them. The CDR3 spans 12 residues. Per germline, CDR1 MDHEN and CDR2 SYDVKM. CDR3 sequence: CASSLTSYGYTF. The CDR3 DNA reads as TGTGCCAGCAGTTTAACCAGCTATGGCTACACCTTC.

This rearrangement joins TRBV13 to TRBJ1-2; maybe TRBD1 (5 bases). V was clipped by 5 bases and J by 3 bases, with 16 bases between them. Per the germline V gene, CDR1 is PRHDT and CDR2 is FYEKMQ (reference sequence). The CDR3 is made up of 15 amino acids. The CDR3 sequence: CASSPPGRVDYGYTF. DNA for the CDR3: TGTGCCAGCAGCCCCCCGGGCAGGGTTGACTATGGCTACACCTTC.

The gene calls are TRBV9 and TRBJ2-5; D may be TRBD1 (6 bases). CDR3 length: 17 amino acids. Germline assignment: CDR1 SGDLS and CDR2 YYNGEE. V was cut by 4 bases and J by 5 bases, with 24 bases left in between. The CDR3 spells CASSSWGTSPQRETQYF. CDR3 nucleotides: TGTGCCAGCAGCTCCTGGGGGACAAGCCCCCAAAGGGAGACCCAGTACTTC.

There are a few counts of this clone. The chain uses TRBV15 and TRBJ1-4, with TRBD1 matching over 7 bases. CDR1 LNHNV and CDR2 YYDKDF come from the germline V gene (reference sequence). The ends lost 0 bases at V and 7 bases at J; junction bases unmatched: 14. The CDR3 contains 18 residues. This CDR3 is CATSRDKGTNRGGEKLFF. The CDR3 bases are TGTGCCACCAGCAGAGATAAAGGGACCAACAGGGGCGGTGAAAAACTGTTTTTT.

The table lists this clone with a count of one. V is TRBV4-3 and J is TRBJ2-3, with 8 bases matching TRBD2. V lost 4 bases and J lost 4; bases outside the gene matches: 13. The CDR3 loop spans 17 amino acids. Germline V gene sequence: CDR1 LGHNA, CDR2 YSLEER. CDR3 amino acids: CASSPQVAGSASDTQYF. CDR3 DNA sequence: TGCGCCAGCAGCCCCCAGGTAGCGGGGAGTGCATCAGATACGCAGTATTTT.

V usage is TRBV27 and J usage is TRBJ2-7; 9 bases match TRBD1. Trimming cost V 5 bases and J 4 bases; bases outside gene matches: 6. This CDR3 is built from 14 residues. Germline V gene lookup returns CDR1 MNHEY and CDR2 SMNVEV (reference sequence). The CDR3 region has the DNA TGTGCCAGCAGTGCCGGGACAGGGTTGTACGAGCAGTACTTC. It specifies CASSAGTGLYEQYF.

The sample holds a few counts of this clone. The rearrangement links TRBV3-1 (or the pseudogene TRBV3-2) to TRBJ1-1, with a possible D match to TRBD1 (6 bases). Germline values: CDR1 LGHDT, CDR2 YNNKEL (reference sequence). V shed 4 bases and J shed 3 bases, with 15 bases lying between them. The CDR3 extends over 15 amino acids. The CDR3 loop is CASSPRQVPYTEAFF. DNA of the CDR3: TGTGCCAGCAGCCCCCGACAGGTTCCCTACACTGAAGCTTTCTTT.

As concerns this clone: The sample carries other DNA sequences with the same CDR3. The chain uses TRBV9 and TRBJ2-1, with 7 bases matching TRBD2. This CDR3 has 15 residues. The germline gives CDR1 SGDLS, CDR2 YYNGEE. Germline trimming cut 0 bases from V and 1 base from J; bases unmatched to any gene: 1. CDR3 residues: CASSVVGGSYNEQFF. In DNA form, the CDR3 reads TGTGCCAGCAGCGTAGTGGGAGGGTCCTACAATGAGCAGTTCTTC.